Below, 2 T cell receptor beta chains from the same sample are listed, as sequenced in a study of blood T cell repertoires in COVID-19. Here immunoSEQ multiplex PCR was the method, and the copy in TCRdb shows in-frame clones only, minus some. In the table there are about 220,000 clones, less than 90% of which are singletons. Material for sequencing was peripheral blood. These receptors were obtained from a woman aged 55-69 years who had recovered from COVID-19.

The CDR3 DNA reads TGTGCCTCGATGGGGCACAGGGTCGAGCCCCAGCATTTT. This translates into CASMGHRVEPQHF. This chain joins TRBV30 and TRBJ1-5; D might be TRBD1 (6 bases). Trimming pared 7 bases from V and 8 bases from J, leaving 18 bases between. The CDR3 is 13 residues long. Germline loops: CDR1 GTSNPN, CDR2 SVGIG (reference sequence).

This sequence joins TRBV3-1 (or the pseudogene TRBV3-2) and TRBJ2-1; TRBD2 is a possible D gene (7 bases). This CDR3 region has 15 residues. Germline V CDR1 and CDR2: LGHDT, YNNKEL (reference sequence). V was shortened by 3 bases and J by 8 bases, with 17 bases between the two germline ends. In DNA, the CDR3 is TGTGCCAGCAGCCATCGGCGGGGGCCCCCGTATGAGCAGTTCTTC. Encoded protein: CASSHRRGPPYEQFF.